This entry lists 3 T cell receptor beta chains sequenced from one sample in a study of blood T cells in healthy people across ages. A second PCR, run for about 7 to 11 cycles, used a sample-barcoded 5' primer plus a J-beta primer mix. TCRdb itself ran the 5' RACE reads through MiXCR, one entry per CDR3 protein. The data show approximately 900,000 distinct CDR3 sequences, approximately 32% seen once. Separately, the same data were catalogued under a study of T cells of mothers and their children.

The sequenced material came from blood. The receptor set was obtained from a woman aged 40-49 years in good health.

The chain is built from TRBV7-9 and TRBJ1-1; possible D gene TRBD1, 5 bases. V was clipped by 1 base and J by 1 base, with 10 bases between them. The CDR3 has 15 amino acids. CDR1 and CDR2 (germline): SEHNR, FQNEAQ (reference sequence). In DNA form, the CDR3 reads TGTGCCAGCAGCTTAGTAGGACATAGGAACACTGAAGCTTTCTTT. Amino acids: CASSLVGHRNTEAFF.

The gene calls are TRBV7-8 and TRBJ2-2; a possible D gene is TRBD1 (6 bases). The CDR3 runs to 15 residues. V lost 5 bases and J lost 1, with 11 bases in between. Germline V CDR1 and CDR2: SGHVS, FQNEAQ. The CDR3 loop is CASSPGTLNTGELFF. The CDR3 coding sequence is TGTGCCAGCAGCCCCGGGACACTGAACACCGGGGAGCTGTTTTTT.

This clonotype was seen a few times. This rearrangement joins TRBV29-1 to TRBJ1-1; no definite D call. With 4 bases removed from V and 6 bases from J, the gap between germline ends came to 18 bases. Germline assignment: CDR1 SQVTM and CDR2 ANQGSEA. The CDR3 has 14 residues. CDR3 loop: CSVGGGEGWAEAFF. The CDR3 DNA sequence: TGCAGCGTTGGAGGTGGGGAAGGATGGGCTGAAGCTTTCTTT.